A single sample gave rise to the 18 T cell receptor beta chains below, sequenced in a study of PD-1 blockade in classical Hodgkin lymphoma. Assay used: immunoSEQ multiplex PCR; TCRdb lists only in-frame clones, some missing. The table records tens of thousands of clones, 76% of them present only once. Every patient relapsed after autologous stem cell transplantation, and brentuximab vedotin exposure varied. The sequenced sample was peripheral blood mononuclear cells (PBMCs), obtained at baseline. The receptor source for this set is a human donor with classical Hodgkin lymphoma.

About this clone: Other nucleotide sequences in the sample specify the same CDR3. The V call is TRBV18, the J call TRBJ2-5; D not certain. CDR3 length: 11 residues. Trimming shortened V by 2 bases and J by 4 bases, and 2 bases separated the two germline ends. Looked up from germline, CDR1 is KGHSH and CDR2 is LQKENI. In nucleotides, the CDR3 is TGTGCCAGCTCACCAACAGAGACCCAGTACTTC. Its translation: CASSPTETQYF.

This chain connects TRBV18 to TRBJ2-7, with D perhaps given as TRBD1 or TRBD2 (6 bases each). With 3 bases removed from V and 1 base from J, the gap between germline ends came to 10 bases. The CDR3 has 14 residues. Germline V lookup: CDR1 KGHSH, CDR2 LQKENI. This chain's CDR3 is CASSPLGGSYEQYF. CDR3 in DNA: TGTGCCAGCTCACCGCTAGGGGGGTCCTACGAGCAGTACTTC.

The sample holds one count of this clone. The same CDR3 arises from other DNA sequences in this sample as well. The chain carries TRBV6-5 and TRBJ2-7; TRBD1 matches 8 bases. The germline V gene encodes CDR1 MNHEY and CDR2 SVGAGI. J lost 3 bases, V lost 2 bases, and 0 bases had no gene match. The CDR3 is 13 residues long. The CDR3 sequence: CASSYGTGYEQYF. CDR3 coding DNA: TGTGCCAGCAGTTACGGGACAGGCTACGAGCAGTACTTC.

This chain links TRBV7-9 with TRBJ1-1; 8 bases match TRBD1. This CDR3 spans 13 amino acids. Germline V gives CDR1 SEHNR, CDR2 FQNEAQ (reference sequence). Trimming at V came to 8 bases and at J to 4 bases, leaving 6 bases not matched to a gene. In DNA, the CDR3 is TGTGCCAGCGGCGGACAGGGCTCCACTGAAGCTTTCTTT. This gives the protein CASGGQGSTEAFF.

The rearrangement joins TRBV19 to TRBJ2-3, with 7 bases matching TRBD1. The germline V gene has CDR1 LNHDA and CDR2 SQIVND (reference sequence). CDR3 length: 12 residues. J was trimmed by 4 bases and V by 10 bases; bases with no gene match: 5. CDR3 in DNA: TGTGCCACTCGGGACAGAGCAGATACGCAGTATTTT. Translated, it gives CATRDRADTQYF.

The V gene is TRBV16, the J gene TRBJ2-7, with D hard to call. V was pared by 9 bases and J by 6 bases, with 9 bases between. The CDR3 runs 10 residues. Germline V CDR1 and CDR2: KGHSY, FQNENV. Written as DNA, the CDR3 is TGTGCCAGTGGCCTTGGCGAGCAGTACTTC. Translation: CASGLGEQYF. Complete variable domain (other parts from reference TRBV16 and TRBJ2-7): GEEVAQTPKHLVRGEGQKAKLYCAPIKGHSYVFWYQQVLKNEFKFLISFQNENVFDETGMPKERFSAKCLPNSPCSLEIQATKLEDSAVYFCASGLGEQYFGPGTRLTVT.

The sample holds a few counts of this clone. The rearrangement links TRBV5-1 to TRBJ2-3, with 7 positions matching TRBD2. Looked up from germline, CDR1 is SGHRS and CDR2 is YFSETQ. V gave up 4 bases and J gave up 4 bases; unmatched junction bases: 9. The CDR3 covers 15 residues. CDR3 sequence: CASSLTLRGADTQYF. In DNA form, the CDR3 reads TGCGCCAGCAGCCTGACCCTACGGGGGGCAGATACGCAGTATTTT.

Turning to this clone: Different DNA sequences within this sample yield the same CDR3. The rearrangement uses TRBV4-3 and TRBJ2-7, with TRBD2 matching 13 bases. J gave up 4 bases and V 0 bases, and 12 bases lay outside the gene matches. The CDR3 is 19 amino acids. Looked up from germline, CDR1 is LGHNA and CDR2 is YSLEER. The CDR3 sequence: CASSQEARLAGGLSYEQYF. CDR3 nucleotide sequence: TGCGCCAGCAGCCAAGAAGCAAGACTAGCGGGAGGCCTCTCTTACGAGCAGTACTTC.

Comment on this clone: The same CDR3 also results from other DNA sequences found in this sample. The chain carries TRBV28 and TRBJ1-3, with D tentatively TRBD1 (6 bases). V was clipped by 4 bases and J by 3 bases, with 10 bases between them. In germline, CDR1 is MDHEN, CDR2 SYDVKM. The CDR3 runs to 14 residues. The CDR3 DNA reads TGTGCCAGCAGTTGGGGCAGGGGTGGAAACACCATATATTTT. Its protein product is CASSWGRGGNTIYF.

V and J are TRBV15 and TRBJ1-1, with 7 bases identical to TRBD1. CDR1 and CDR2 from the germline V gene are LNHNV and YYDKDF (reference sequence). V trimming: 5 bases; J trimming: 4 bases; junction bases outside the gene matches: 10. This CDR3 has 15 amino acids. The CDR3 bases are TGTGCCACCAGCCCGATGAGGTCAGGGGGCACTGAAGCTTTCTTT. Translated, it gives CATSPMRSGGTEAFF. The entire variable domain, with the rest obtained from reference TRBV15 and TRBJ1-1, is as follows: DAMVIQNPRYQVTQFGKPVTLSCSQTLNHNVMYWYQQKSSQAPKLLFHYYDKDFNNEADTPDNFQSRRPNTSFCFLDIRSPGLGDTAMYLCATSPMRSGGTEAFFGQGTRLTVV.

This clone has more than one count but fewer than ten. The chain employs TRBV6-4 and TRBJ1-5; no clear D. Trimming removed 4 bases from V and 0 bases from J, with 4 bases in between. CDR3 size: 13 residues. Germline CDR1 MRHNA, CDR2 SNTAGT. CDR3 region: CASSGSSNQPQHF. The DNA for the CDR3 is TGTGCCAGCAGTGGAAGTAGCAATCAGCCCCAGCATTTT.

The rearrangement joins TRBV25-1 to TRBJ2-1; 8 bases are shared with TRBD2. V shed 8 bases, J shed 0 bases, and the junction held 6 bases outside the gene matches. The length of the CDR3 is 15 residues. Germline V CDR1 and CDR2: MGHDK, SYGVNS. The CDR3 coding sequence is TGTGCCAGCCGGGGGGGACTTGGCTCCTACAATGAGCAGTTCTTC. It translates to CASRGGLGSYNEQFF.

Comment on this clone: A read error likely explains this, since a far larger clone differs by one base. The identical CDR3 is also encoded by other nucleotide sequences in the sample. The chain uses TRBV7-7 and TRBJ2-7; weak D call: TRBD2 (5 bases). Trimming removed 5 bases from V and 0 bases from J, with 17 bases in between. Germline V gives CDR1 SSHAT, CDR2 FNYEAQ (reference sequence). This CDR3 is built from 16 residues. CDR3 residues: CASSQGLAISSYEQYF. The CDR3 region has the DNA TGTGCCAGCAGCCAAGGTCTAGCTATAAGCTCCTACGAGCAGTACTTC.

This clone occurred once. The gene calls are TRBV19 and TRBJ2-3; D unresolved. CDR1 is LNHDA and CDR2 is SQIVND in the germline V gene (reference sequence). The CDR3 extends over 13 amino acids. The V and J ends lost 5 bases and 2 bases respectively, with 8 bases between them. In DNA form, the CDR3 reads TGTGCCAGTAGTGACCGTCCCACAGATACGCAGTATTTT. This codes for CASSDRPTDTQYF.

The rearrangement uses TRBV6-5 and TRBJ1-2; maybe TRBD1 (6 bases). This CDR3 is built from 14 residues. The germline V gene encodes CDR1 MNHEY and CDR2 SVGAGI. V lost 1 base and J 2 bases, leaving 8 bases between the germline ends. CDR3 nucleotide sequence: TGTGCCAGCAGTTACTTTACAGGGAACTATGGCTACACCTTC. Translating it yields CASSYFTGNYGYTF.

The genes are TRBV11-1 and TRBJ1-1; D is perhaps TRBD1 (6 bases). The V end lost 1 base, the J end lost 5 bases, and 17 bases lay between the germline ends. The CDR3 extends over 16 amino acids. Germline CDR1 and CDR2: SGHAT and FQDESV (reference sequence). CDR3 in DNA: TGTGCCAGCAGCTTAGACTATCGGCCAACAGGGACTGAAGCTTTCTTT. Amino acids: CASSLDYRPTGTEAFF.

In this sample, this clone turned up a few times. This chain uses TRBV6-1 with TRBJ1-5; D remains ambiguous. CDR1 is MNHNS and CDR2 is SASEGT in the germline V gene. The CDR3 extends over 13 amino acids. Trimming left V 6 bases short and J 7 bases short, with 13 bases between. CDR3 protein: CASRDPPAQPQHF. CDR3 coding DNA: TGTGCCAGCAGGGACCCTCCTGCGCAGCCCCAGCATTTT.

V usage is TRBV27 and J usage is TRBJ1-5, with D possibly being TRBD1 (6 bases). CDR3 length: 15 residues. With 3 bases removed from V and 0 bases from J, the gap between germline ends came to 9 bases. Germline lookup yields CDR1 MNHEY and CDR2 SMNVEV (reference sequence). This chain's CDR3 is CASSFGGHSNQPQHF. In DNA form, the CDR3 reads TGTGCCAGCAGTTTCGGGGGCCATAGCAATCAGCCCCAGCATTTT.